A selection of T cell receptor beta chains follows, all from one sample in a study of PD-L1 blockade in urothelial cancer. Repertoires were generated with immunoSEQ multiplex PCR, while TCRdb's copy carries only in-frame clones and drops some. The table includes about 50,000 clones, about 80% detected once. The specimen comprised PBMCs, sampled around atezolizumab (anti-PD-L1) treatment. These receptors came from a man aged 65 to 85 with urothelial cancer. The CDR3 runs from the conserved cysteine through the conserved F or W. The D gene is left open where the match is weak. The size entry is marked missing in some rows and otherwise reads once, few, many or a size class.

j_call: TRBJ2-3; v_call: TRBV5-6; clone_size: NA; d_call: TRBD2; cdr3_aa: CASSLALAGAAQYF; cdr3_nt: TGTGCCAGCAGCTTGGCGCTAGCGGGAGCCGCGCAGTATTTT
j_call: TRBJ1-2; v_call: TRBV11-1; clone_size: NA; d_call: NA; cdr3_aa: CAVLRGSGYGYTF; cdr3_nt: TGTGCCGTCCTCCGGGGTTCAGGTTATGGCTACACCTTC
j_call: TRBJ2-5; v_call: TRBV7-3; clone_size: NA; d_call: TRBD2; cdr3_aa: CASSLGGTSGGTQYF; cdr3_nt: TGTGCCAGCAGCTTAGGTGGGACTAGCGGGGGGACCCAGTACTTC
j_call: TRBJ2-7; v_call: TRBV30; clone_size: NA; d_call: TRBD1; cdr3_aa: CAWSGGQGYEQYF; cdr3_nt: TGTGCCTGGAGTGGGGGACAGGGCTACGAGCAGTACTTC
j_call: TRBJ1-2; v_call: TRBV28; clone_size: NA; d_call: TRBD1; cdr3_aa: CASRSQGAGGYTF; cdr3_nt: TGTGCCAGCAGATCACAGGGGGCGGGCGGCTACACCTTC
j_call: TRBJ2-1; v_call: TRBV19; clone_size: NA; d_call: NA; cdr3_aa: CASSQASRANNEQFF; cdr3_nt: TGTGCCAGTAGCCAAGCTAGCCGAGCAAACAATGAGCAGTTCTTC
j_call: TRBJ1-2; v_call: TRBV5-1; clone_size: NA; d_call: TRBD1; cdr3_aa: CASSWGDRDYGYTF; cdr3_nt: TGCGCCAGCAGCTGGGGGGACAGAGACTATGGCTACACCTTC
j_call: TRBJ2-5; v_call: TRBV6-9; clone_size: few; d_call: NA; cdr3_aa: CASSTEIVETQYF; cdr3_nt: TGTGCCAGCAGCACAGAGATTGTAGAGACCCAGTACTTC
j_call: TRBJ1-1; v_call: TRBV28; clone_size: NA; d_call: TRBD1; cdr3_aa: CASSLTGSGTEAFF; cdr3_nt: TGTGCCAGCAGTTTGACAGGGTCGGGGACTGAAGCTTTCTTT
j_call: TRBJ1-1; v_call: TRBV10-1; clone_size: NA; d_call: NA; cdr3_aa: CASFRGRDNTEAFF; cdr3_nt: TGCGCCAGCTTCAGGGGCAGGGACAACACTGAAGCTTTCTTT
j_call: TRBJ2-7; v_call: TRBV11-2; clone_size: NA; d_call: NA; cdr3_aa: CASSLEGTGPYEQYF; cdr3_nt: TGTGCCAGCAGCCTAGAAGGCACAGGGCCCTACGAGCAGTACTTC
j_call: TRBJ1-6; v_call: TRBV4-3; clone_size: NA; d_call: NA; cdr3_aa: CASSQSRVNSPLHF; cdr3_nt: TGCGCCAGCAGCCAGAGCAGGGTTAATTCACCCCTCCACTTT
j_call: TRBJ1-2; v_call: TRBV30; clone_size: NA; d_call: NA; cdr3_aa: CAWSVTGLGYGYTF; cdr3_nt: TGTGCCTGGAGTGTAACGGGTTTGGGCTATGGCTACACCTTC
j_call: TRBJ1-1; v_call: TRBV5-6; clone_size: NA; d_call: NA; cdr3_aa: CASSLRQVSNTEAFF; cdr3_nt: TGTGCCAGCAGCTTACGACAGGTTTCGAACACTGAAGCTTTCTTT
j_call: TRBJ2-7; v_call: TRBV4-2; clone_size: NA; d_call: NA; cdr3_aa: CASSQDAGNGLEQYF; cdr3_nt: TGTGCCAGCAGCCAAGATGCCGGGAACGGCCTCGAGCAGTACTTC
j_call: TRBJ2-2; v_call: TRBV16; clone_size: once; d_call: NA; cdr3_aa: CASSFREAGELFF; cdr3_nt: TGTGCCAGCAGCTTCAGGGAGGCCGGGGAGCTGTTTTTT
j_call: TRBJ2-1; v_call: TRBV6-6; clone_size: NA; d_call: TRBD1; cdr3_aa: CASSYGTGGENNEQFF; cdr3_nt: TGTGCCAGCAGTTACGGGACAGGGGGGGAGAACAATGAGCAGTTCTTC
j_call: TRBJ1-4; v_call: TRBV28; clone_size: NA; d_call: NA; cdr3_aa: CASSGTRGGKLFF; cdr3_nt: TGTGCCAGCAGTGGGACCCGGGGGGGAAAACTGTTTTTT
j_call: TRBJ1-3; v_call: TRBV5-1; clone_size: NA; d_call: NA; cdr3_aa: CASSPHGGAVGNTIYF; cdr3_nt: TGCGCCAGCAGCCCCCATGGGGGGGCCGTTGGAAACACCATATATTTT
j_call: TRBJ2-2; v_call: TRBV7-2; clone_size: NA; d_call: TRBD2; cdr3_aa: CASSLGAGGSNTGELFF; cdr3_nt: TGTGCCAGCAGCTTAGGAGCGGGAGGATCGAACACCGGGGAGCTGTTTTTT
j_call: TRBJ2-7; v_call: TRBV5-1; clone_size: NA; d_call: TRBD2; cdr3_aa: CASSLKGLAGISYEQYF; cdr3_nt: TGCGCCAGCAGCCTCAAAGGACTAGCGGGGATCTCCTACGAGCAGTACTTC
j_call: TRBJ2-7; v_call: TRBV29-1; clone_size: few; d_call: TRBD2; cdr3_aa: CSVTPSSGGASYEQYF; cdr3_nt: TGCAGCGTTACCCCTTCTAGCGGGGGTGCCTCCTACGAGCAGTACTTC
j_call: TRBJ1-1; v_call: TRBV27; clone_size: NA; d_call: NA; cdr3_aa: CASSSLVQIEAFF; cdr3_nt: TGTGCCAGCAGTTCCTTGGTGCAGATTGAAGCTTTCTTT
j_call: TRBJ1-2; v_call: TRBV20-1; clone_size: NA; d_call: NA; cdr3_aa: CSAGDIRGYTF; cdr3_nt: TGCAGTGCTGGGGACATCCGCGGCTACACCTTC
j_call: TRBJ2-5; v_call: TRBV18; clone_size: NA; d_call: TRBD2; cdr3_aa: CASSPRGVQETQYF; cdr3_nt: TGTGCCAGCTCTCCGCGGGGGGTACAAGAGACCCAGTACTTC
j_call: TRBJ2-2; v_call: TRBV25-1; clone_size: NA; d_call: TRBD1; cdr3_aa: CASRDRVNTGELFF; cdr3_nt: TGTGCCAGCAGGGACAGGGTTAACACCGGGGAGCTGTTTTTT
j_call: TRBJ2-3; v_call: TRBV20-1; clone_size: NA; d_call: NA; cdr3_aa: CSASAVRIF; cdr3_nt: TGCAGTGCTTCCGCGGTAAGGATTTTT
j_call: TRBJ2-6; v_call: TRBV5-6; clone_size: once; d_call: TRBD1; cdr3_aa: CASSLLEGAYGSGANVLTF; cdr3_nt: TGTGCCAGCAGCTTGCTCGAGGGGGCGTACGGCTCTGGGGCCAACGTCCTGACTTTC
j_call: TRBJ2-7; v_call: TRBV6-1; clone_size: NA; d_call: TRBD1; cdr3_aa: CASSDRGPPPYEQYF; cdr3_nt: TGTGCCAGCAGTGACAGGGGGCCCCCCCCCTACGAGCAGTACTTC
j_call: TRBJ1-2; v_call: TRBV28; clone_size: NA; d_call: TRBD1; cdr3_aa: CASSSQTGGADYGYTF; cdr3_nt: TGTGCCAGCAGTTCGCAGACAGGGGGCGCGGACTATGGCTACACCTTC
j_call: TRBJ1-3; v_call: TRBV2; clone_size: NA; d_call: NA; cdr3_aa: CASSETSSGNTIYF; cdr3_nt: TGTGCCAGCAGTGAAACGAGCTCTGGAAACACCATATATTTT
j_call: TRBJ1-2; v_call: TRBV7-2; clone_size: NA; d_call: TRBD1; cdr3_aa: CASSLVTGPNYGYTF; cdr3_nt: TGTGCCAGCAGCTTAGTGACAGGGCCCAACTATGGCTACACCTTC
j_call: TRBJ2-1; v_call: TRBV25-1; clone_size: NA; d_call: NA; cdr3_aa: CASSPPTISYNEQFF; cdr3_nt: TGTGCCAGCAGCCCTCCCACTATCTCCTACAATGAGCAGTTCTTC
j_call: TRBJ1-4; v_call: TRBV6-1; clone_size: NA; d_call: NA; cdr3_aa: CASSVGVQGEKLFF; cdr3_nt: TGTGCCAGCAGTGTCGGGGTCCAAGGTGAAAAACTGTTTTTT
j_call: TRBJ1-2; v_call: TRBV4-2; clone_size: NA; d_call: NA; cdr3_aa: CASSQFGERSYGYTF; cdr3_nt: TGTGCCAGCAGCCAGTTTGGCGAACGGAGCTATGGCTACACCTTC
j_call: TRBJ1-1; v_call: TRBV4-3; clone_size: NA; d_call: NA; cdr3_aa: CASSQSLGGRKAFF; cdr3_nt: TGCGCCAGCAGCCAGAGCCTAGGGGGTAGGAAAGCTTTCTTT
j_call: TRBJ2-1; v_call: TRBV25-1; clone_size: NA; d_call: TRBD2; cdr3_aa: CASSPTSGIPDEQFF; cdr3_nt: TGTGCCAGCAGTCCGACTAGCGGGATACCGGATGAGCAGTTCTTC
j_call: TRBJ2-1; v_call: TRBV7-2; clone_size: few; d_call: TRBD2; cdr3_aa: CASRSQREGTLNEQFF; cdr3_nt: TGTGCCAGCAGGAGCCAGCGGGAGGGTACCCTCAATGAGCAGTTCTTC
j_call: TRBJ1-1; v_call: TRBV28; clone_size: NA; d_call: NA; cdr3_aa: CASSPRNSMLRAFF; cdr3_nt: TGTGCCAGCAGTCCACGGAATAGTATGCTGAGGGCTTTCTTT
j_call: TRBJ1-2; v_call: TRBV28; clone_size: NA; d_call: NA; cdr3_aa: CASSTREGYTF; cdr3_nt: TGTGCCAGCAGTACCCGGGAGGGCTACACCTTC
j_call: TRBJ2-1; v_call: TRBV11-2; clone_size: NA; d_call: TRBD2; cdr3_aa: CASSLPRSRGLGYYEQFF; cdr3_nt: TGTGCCAGCAGCTTGCCCAGAAGTCGAGGACTAGGATACTATGAGCAGTTCTTC
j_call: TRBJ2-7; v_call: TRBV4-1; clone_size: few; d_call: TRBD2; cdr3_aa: CASSLSGGLSYEQYF; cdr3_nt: TGCGCCAGCAGCTTAAGCGGGGGGCTATCCTACGAGCAGTACTTC
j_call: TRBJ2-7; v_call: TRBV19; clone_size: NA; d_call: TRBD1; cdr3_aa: CASTRTGLSNEQYF; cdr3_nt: TGTGCCAGTACCCGGACAGGACTCAGCAACGAGCAGTACTTC
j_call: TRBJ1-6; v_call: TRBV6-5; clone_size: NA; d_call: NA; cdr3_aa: CASRPGVSSPLHF; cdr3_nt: TGTGCCAGCAGACCAGGGGTGTCTTCACCCCTCCACTTT
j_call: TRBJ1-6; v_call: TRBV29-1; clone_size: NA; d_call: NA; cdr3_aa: CSVTTGPGSPLHF; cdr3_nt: TGCAGCGTGACCACAGGACCGGGTTCACCCCTCCACTTT
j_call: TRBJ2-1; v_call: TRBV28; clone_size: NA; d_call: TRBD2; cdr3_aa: CASSFYFTPPVSASGLINEQFF; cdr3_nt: TGTGCCAGCAGTTTCTACTTCACCCCCCCCGTTTCGGCTAGCGGGCTTATCAATGAGCAGTTCTTC
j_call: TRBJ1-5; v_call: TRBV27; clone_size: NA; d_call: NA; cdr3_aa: CASSFTDSNQPQHF; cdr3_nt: TGTGCCAGCAGTTTTACAGATAGCAATCAGCCCCAGCATTTT
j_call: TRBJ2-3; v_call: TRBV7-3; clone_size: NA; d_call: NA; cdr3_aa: CASSSSGGASTDTQYF; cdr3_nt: TGTGCCAGCAGCTCCTCGGGTGGGGCGAGCACAGATACGCAGTATTTT